The 22 T cell receptor beta chains below were found in one sample sequenced in a study of shared clonotypes between healthy human individuals. Clones were read by immunoSEQ multiplex PCR, and TCRdb kept only the in-frame ones, dropping some. The table shows 2 million to 2.5 million clones, with approximately 95% occurring only once. Sequenced sample: naive CD4+ T cells sorted from blood. The subset: CD45RA+ positively selected. The receptor source for this set is a man aged 18 to 30 in good health.

The chain employs TRBV18 and TRBJ2-3; D perhaps matches TRBD1 (6 bases). This CDR3 is built from 15 residues. CDR1 is KGHSH, CDR2 LQKENI, per germline. V lost 2 bases, J lost 4 bases, and 13 bases lay in between. CDR3 loop: CASSPVRGPPDTQYF. The CDR3 bases are TGTGCCAGCTCACCAGTCAGGGGACCGCCAGATACGCAGTATTTT. Drawing the rest from reference TRBV18 and TRBJ2-3, the complete variable domain is NAGVMQNPRHLVRRRGQEARLRCSPMKGHSHVYWYRQLPEEGLKFMVYLQKENIIDESGMPKERFSAEFPKEGPSILRIQQVVRGDSAAYFCASSPVRGPPDTQYFGPGTRLTVL.

V gene TRBV5-6 combines with J gene TRBJ2-3; no reliable D call. CDR1 and CDR2 from the germline V gene are SGHDT and YYEEEE. The V gene lost 2 bases and the J gene lost 2 bases, with 12 bases spanning the gap. CDR3 size: 15 residues. CDR3 sequence reads: CASSFMSSSTDTQYF. CDR3 bases: TGTGCCAGCAGCTTTATGAGTAGCTCCACAGATACGCAGTATTTT.

The rearrangement uses TRBV11-2 and TRBJ2-1; 15 nucleotides line up with TRBD2. V lost 5 bases, J lost 7 bases, and 12 bases stayed unmatched. The CDR3 is 18 amino acids. Germline V gene data show CDR1 as SGHAT and CDR2 as FQNNGV. The CDR3 loop reads CASSLGVGLAGGRNEQFF. As DNA, the CDR3 is TGTGCCAGCAGCCTTGGCGTTGGACTAGCGGGAGGGCGAAATGAGCAGTTCTTC.

The chain recombines TRBV30 with TRBJ2-5; D is unresolved. CDR1 and CDR2 (germline): GTSNPN, SVGIG (reference sequence). The CDR3 extends over 13 amino acids. V was trimmed by 0 bases and J by 7 bases, leaving 12 bases between them. The CDR3 is CAWSVGGLSTQYF. CDR3 DNA: TGTGCCTGGAGTGTAGGCGGCCTTTCGACCCAGTACTTC.

Concerning this clone: This CDR3 is also generated by other DNA sequences in the sample. The chain uses TRBV5-1 and TRBJ1-1; 10 bases are a match to TRBD1. This CDR3 is 15 amino acids long. The V gene end was trimmed by 3 bases and the J gene end by 0 bases; junction bases not matched to a gene: 2. The germline V gene has CDR1 SGHRS and CDR2 YFSETQ. This CDR3 reads CASSSGTGVNTEAFF. Written as DNA, the CDR3 is TGCGCCAGCAGCTCCGGGACAGGGGTGAACACTGAAGCTTTCTTT. The full variable domain, rest sourced from reference TRBV5-1 and TRBJ1-1, is KAGVTQTPRYLIKTRGQQVTLSCSPISGHRSVSWYQQTPGQGLQFLFEYFSETQRNKGNFPGRFSGRQFSNSRSEMNVSTLELGDSALYLCASSSGTGVNTEAFFGQGTRLTVV.

This clone was seen once. The chain is built from TRBV19 and TRBJ1-1, with 9 bases that match TRBD1. CDR1 is LNHDA and CDR2 is SQIVND in the germline V gene (reference sequence). The CDR3 has 13 amino acids. V lost 4 bases to trimming and J lost 4 bases; unmatched junction nucleotides: 1. CDR3 sequence reads: CASSRQGGTEAFF. The CDR3 DNA reads TGTGCCAGTAGTAGACAGGGGGGCACTGAAGCTTTCTTT.

The chain combines TRBV19 with TRBJ2-5; tentative D call: TRBD2 (6 bases). V was trimmed by 2 bases and J by 4 bases, leaving 17 bases between them. Germline CDR1 is LNHDA and CDR2 is SQIVND (reference sequence). The CDR3 spans 16 residues. The CDR3 reads CASSIRWRDPPETQYF. CDR3 coding DNA: TGTGCCAGTAGTATACGGTGGCGGGACCCTCCAGAGACCCAGTACTTC.

Note on this clone: The junction does not match germline at one end; this may be a read error. J is TRBJ2-5 and V is TRBV29-1, with 7 nucleotides matching TRBD1. The CDR3 loop spans 12 amino acids. Germline V gene sequence: CDR1 SQVTM, CDR2 ANQGSEA. The chain's CDR3 is CSIDRAGETQYF. The CDR3 bases are TGCAGCATTGACAGGGCGGGTGAGACCCAGTACTTC.

This clone has just one count. This chain joins TRBV27 and TRBJ1-2, with a tentative D call TRBD1 (5 bases). The CDR3 spans 13 residues. The germline gives CDR1 MNHEY, CDR2 SMNVEV (reference sequence). V lost 2 bases, J lost 8 bases, and 12 bases lay in between. The CDR3 region is CASSLGGVGGYTF. The CDR3 nucleotides read TGTGCCAGCAGTTTAGGAGGGGTCGGAGGCTACACCTTC.

The chain joins TRBV2 to TRBJ2-1; 10 positions agree with TRBD1. CDR3 length: 15 amino acids. CDR1 is SNHLY, CDR2 FYNNEI, per germline. The junction had 6 bases not matched to a gene; V was cut back by 2 bases and J by 8 bases. DNA for the CDR3: TGTGCCAGCAGTGAATCGCGGGACAGGGGCGATGAGCAGTTCTTC. It encodes CASSESRDRGDEQFF.

V and J are TRBV4-3 and TRBJ2-7; D remains unclear. The V gene lost 0 bases and the J gene lost 5 bases, with 14 bases spanning the gap. Germline CDR1 LGHNA, CDR2 YSLEER. There are 15 residues in the CDR3. For the CDR3, the DNA is TGCGCCAGCAGCCAAGACGGTCAGGCCTTGAACGAGCAGTACTTC. Its translation is CASSQDGQALNEQYF.

As concerns this clone: Other DNA sequences within the sample encode an identical CDR3. This rearrangement joins TRBV12-5 to TRBJ1-2; 11 nucleotides line up with TRBD1. Trimming cost V 6 bases and J 4 bases; bases outside gene matches: 7. The CDR3 sequence is 15 residues long. The V gene's germline CDR1 is LGHNT and CDR2 FRNRAP. CDR3 protein: CASGLGQGAGYGYTF. In nucleotides, the CDR3 is TGTGCTAGTGGCCTCGGACAGGGGGCTGGCTATGGCTACACCTTC.

With regard to this clone: Other nucleotide sequences in the sample specify the same CDR3. Here the CDR3 DNA reads TGCAGCGTTGAAGGGAGGATGAACACTGAAGCTTTCTTT. Translating gives CSVEGRMNTEAFF. The chain has TRBV29-1 and TRBJ1-1; unclear D gene. This CDR3 contains 13 residues. Trimming cost V 1 base and J 0 bases, with 6 bases left between them. The V gene's germline CDR1 is SQVTM and CDR2 ANQGSEA.

This chain links TRBV19 with TRBJ1-3; TRBD1 matches at 7 bases. The CDR3 is made up of 12 amino acids. Germline assignment: CDR1 LNHDA and CDR2 SQIVND (reference sequence). J gave up 3 bases and V 8 bases, and 1 base lay outside the gene matches. This CDR3 is CASAGGGNTIYF. The DNA for the CDR3 is TGTGCCAGTGCAGGGGGTGGAAACACCATATATTTT.

This clone appeared a single time. The chain couples TRBV5-5 to TRBJ2-4, with 7 bases identical to TRBD2. The CDR3 is made up of 16 amino acids. CDR1 and CDR2 from the germline V gene are SGHKS and YYEKEE (reference sequence). After removal of 2 bases from V and 0 bases from J, the junction contained 5 bases not matched to a gene. The CDR3 reads CASSFSWGGAKNIQYF. The CDR3 DNA is TGTGCCAGCAGCTTTAGCTGGGGGGGAGCCAAAAACATTCAGTACTTC.

J is TRBJ2-2 and V is TRBV5-1; 10 bases are a match to TRBD2. The CDR3 covers 17 residues. Looked up from germline, CDR1 is SGHRS and CDR2 is YFSETQ. With V trimmed by 4 bases and J by 5 bases, 11 bases remained unmatched. CDR3 sequence reads: CASSQNVAGGGTGELFF. DNA of the CDR3: TGCGCCAGCAGCCAAAATGTAGCGGGAGGTGGGACCGGGGAGCTGTTTTTT. The entire variable domain, with the rest obtained from reference TRBV5-1 and TRBJ2-2, is as follows: KAGVTQTPRYLIKTRGQQVTLSCSPISGHRSVSWYQQTPGQGLQFLFEYFSETQRNKGNFPGRFSGRQFSNSRSEMNVSTLELGDSALYLCASSQNVAGGGTGELFFGEGSRLTVL.

The chain combines TRBV5-4 with TRBJ2-7; D may be TRBD1 (5 bases). Trimming took off 3 bases at V and 2 bases at J, with 12 bases between the two ends. CDR1 and CDR2 (germline): SGHNT, YYREEE (reference sequence). This CDR3 has 14 residues. The CDR3 nucleotides are TGTGCCAGCAGCTCGTGGACAACTACCTACGAGCAGTACTTC. Protein sequence: CASSSWTTTYEQYF. Looking up the rest from reference TRBV5-4 and TRBJ2-7 gives the full variable domain: ETGVTQSPTHLIKTRGQQVTLRCSSQSGHNTVSWYQQALGQGPQFIFQYYREEENGRGNFPPRFSGLQFPNYSSELNVNALELDDSALYLCASSSWTTTYEQYFGPGTRLTVT.

In its sample, this clone was seen once. This specimen includes other DNA sequences encoding the same CDR3. The V gene is TRBV5-1, the J gene TRBJ2-3, with D tentatively TRBD2 (5 bases). CDR1 and CDR2 from the germline V gene are SGHRS and YFSETQ. The CDR3 contains 14 residues. Trimming took off 0 bases at V and 5 bases at J, with 10 bases between the two ends. This CDR3 reads CASSLGREGDTQYF. Here the CDR3 DNA reads TGCGCCAGCAGCTTGGGTAGAGAGGGAGATACGCAGTATTTT. Complete variable domain (other parts from reference TRBV5-1 and TRBJ2-3): KAGVTQTPRYLIKTRGQQVTLSCSPISGHRSVSWYQQTPGQGLQFLFEYFSETQRNKGNFPGRFSGRQFSNSRSEMNVSTLELGDSALYLCASSLGREGDTQYFGPGTRLTVL.

The chain uses TRBV7-9 and TRBJ2-7; TRBD1 might be the D (5 bases). The CDR3 loop spans 14 amino acids. Trimming removed 7 bases at V and 0 bases at J, with 13 bases between. Germline V gives CDR1 SEHNR, CDR2 FQNEAQ (reference sequence). CDR3 nucleotide sequence: TGTGCCAGCACTAGGCAGGGCGGCTCCTACGAGCAGTACTTC. It yields the protein CASTRQGGSYEQYF. The full variable domain, rest sourced from reference TRBV7-9 and TRBJ2-7, is DTGVSQNPRHKITKRGQNVTFRCDPISEHNRLYWYRQTLGQGPEFLTYFQNEAQLEKSRLLSDRFSAERPKGSFSTLEIQRTEQGDSAMYLCASTRQGGSYEQYFGPGTRLTVT.

J is TRBJ1-4 and V is TRBV5-1, with TRBD1 as a possible D gene (5 bases). The V gene's germline CDR1 is SGHRS and CDR2 YFSETQ. The CDR3 has 15 amino acids. V was shortened by 0 bases and J by 5 bases, with 11 bases between the two germline ends. The CDR3 is CASSLVGDLNEKLFF. The CDR3 DNA reads TGCGCCAGCAGCTTGGTGGGGGATCTAAATGAAAAACTGTTTTTT.

Points on this clone: The same CDR3 is also encoded by other DNA sequences in this sample. The chain carries TRBV18 and TRBJ1-5; D is unclear. There are 14 residues in the CDR3. V dropped 3 bases and J dropped 2 bases, with 8 bases sitting between them. Germline CDR1 and CDR2: KGHSH and LQKENI. The CDR3 DNA follows: TGTGCCAGCTCACCGGGCAGAGGCAATCAGCCCCAGCATTTT. Its protein is CASSPGRGNQPQHF.

This rearrangement joins TRBV11-2 to TRBJ2-5; D possibly corresponds to TRBD2 (7 bases). Germline CDR1 and CDR2: SGHAT and FQNNGV. The germline V and J ends were trimmed by 3 bases and 3 bases, with 14 bases remaining between them. The CDR3 totals 15 residues. The CDR3 spells CASSLGGALKETQYF. CDR3 DNA sequence: TGTGCCAGCAGCTTGGGGGGGGCGCTTAAAGAGACCCAGTACTTC.